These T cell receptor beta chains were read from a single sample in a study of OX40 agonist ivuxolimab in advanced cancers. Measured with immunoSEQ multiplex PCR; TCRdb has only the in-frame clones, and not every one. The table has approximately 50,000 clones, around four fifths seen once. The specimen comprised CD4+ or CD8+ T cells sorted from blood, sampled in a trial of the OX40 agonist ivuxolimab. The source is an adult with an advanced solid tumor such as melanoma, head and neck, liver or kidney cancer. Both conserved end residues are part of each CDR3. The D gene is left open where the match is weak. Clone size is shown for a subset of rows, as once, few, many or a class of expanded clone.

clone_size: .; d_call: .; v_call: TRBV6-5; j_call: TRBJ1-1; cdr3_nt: TGTGCCAGCAGTCGGGAACAGGGTTTGGAAAAAGCTTTCTTT; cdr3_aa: CASSREQGLEKAFF
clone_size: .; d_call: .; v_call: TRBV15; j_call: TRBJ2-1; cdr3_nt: TGTGCCACCATGACCGGGTTTGGCAATGAGCAGTTCTTC; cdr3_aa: CATMTGFGNEQFF
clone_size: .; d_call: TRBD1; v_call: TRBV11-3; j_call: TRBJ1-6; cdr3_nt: TGTGCCAGCAGGTACGGGACAGGGAATTCACCCCTCCACTTT; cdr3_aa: CASRYGTGNSPLHF
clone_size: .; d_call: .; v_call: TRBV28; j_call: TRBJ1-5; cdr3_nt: TGTGCCAGCACCTATTCATCTTCTCCCCAGCATTTT; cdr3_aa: CASTYSSSPQHF
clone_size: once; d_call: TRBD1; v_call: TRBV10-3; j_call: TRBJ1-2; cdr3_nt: TGTGCCATCAGTGAGTGGGACAGAAACTATGGCTACACCTTC; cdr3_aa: CAISEWDRNYGYTF
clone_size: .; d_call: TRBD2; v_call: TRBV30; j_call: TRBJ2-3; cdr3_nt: TGTGCCTGGAGTGTCATAGCGGGGGGTAATACGCAGTATTTT; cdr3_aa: CAWSVIAGGNTQYF
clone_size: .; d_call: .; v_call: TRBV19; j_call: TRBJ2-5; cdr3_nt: TGTGCCAGTACGGCCACCCCACGGGAGACCCAGTACTTC; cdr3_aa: CASTATPRETQYF
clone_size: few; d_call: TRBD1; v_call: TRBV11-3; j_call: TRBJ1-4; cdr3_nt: TGTGCCAGCAGCCCGACAGGGAGGAATGAAAAACTGTTTTTT; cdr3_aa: CASSPTGRNEKLFF
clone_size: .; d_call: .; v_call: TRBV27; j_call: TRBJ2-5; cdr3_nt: TGTGCCAGCAGTTCCACCGCCCCCGGTATGCAGGGCCGACAAGAGACCCAGTACTTC; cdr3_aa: CASSSTAPGMQGRQETQYF
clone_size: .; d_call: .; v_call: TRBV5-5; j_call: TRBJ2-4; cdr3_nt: TGTGCCAGCAGCTCCCAGCCTCAAGCCAAAAACATTCAGTACTTC; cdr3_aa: CASSSQPQAKNIQYF
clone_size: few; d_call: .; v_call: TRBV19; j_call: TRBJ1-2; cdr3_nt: TGTGCCAGTAGTAGTGGAGCTGGGTATGGCTACACCTTC; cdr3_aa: CASSSGAGYGYTF
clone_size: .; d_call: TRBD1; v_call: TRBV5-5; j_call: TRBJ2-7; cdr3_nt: TGTGCCAGCAGCTTGGACCCACAGGGGACCTACGAGCAGTACTTC; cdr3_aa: CASSLDPQGTYEQYF
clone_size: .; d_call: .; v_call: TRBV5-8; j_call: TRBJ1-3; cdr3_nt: TGTGCCAGCAGCTGGGTTGGGGGTACTGGAAACACCATATATTTT; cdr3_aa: CASSWVGGTGNTIYF
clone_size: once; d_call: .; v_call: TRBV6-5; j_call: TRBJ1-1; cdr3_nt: TGTGCCAGCAGTTACGGAGCCGGGACGGGGAACACTGAAGCTTTCTTT; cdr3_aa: CASSYGAGTGNTEAFF
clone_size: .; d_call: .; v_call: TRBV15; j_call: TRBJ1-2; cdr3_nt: TGTGCCACCAGCAGAGATCAGGAGACTATCAACACCTTC; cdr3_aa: CATSRDQETINTF
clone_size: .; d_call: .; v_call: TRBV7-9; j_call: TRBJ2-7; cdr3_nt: TGTGCCAGCAGCTGGGGAACTGTTATGGACTATGAGCAGTACTTC; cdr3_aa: CASSWGTVMDYEQYF
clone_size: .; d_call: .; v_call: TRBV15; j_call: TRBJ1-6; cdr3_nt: TGTGCCACCAGCAGAGAGACAGGACGAGGATCACCCCTCCACTTT; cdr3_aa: CATSRETGRGSPLHF
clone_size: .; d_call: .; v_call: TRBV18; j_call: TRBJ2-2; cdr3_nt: TGTGCCAGCTCACCACCGGGCGGGCCCGGGGAGCTGTTTTTT; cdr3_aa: CASSPPGGPGELFF
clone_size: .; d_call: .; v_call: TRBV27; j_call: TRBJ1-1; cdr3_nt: TGTGCCAGCAGTCCCTGGGGCAGGGGGAACACTGAAGCTTTCTTT; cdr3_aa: CASSPWGRGNTEAFF
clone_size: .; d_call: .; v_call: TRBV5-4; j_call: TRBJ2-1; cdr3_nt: TGTGCCAGCAGACCTGACAGCAATTGGGACAATGAGCAGTTCTTC; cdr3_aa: CASRPDSNWDNEQFF
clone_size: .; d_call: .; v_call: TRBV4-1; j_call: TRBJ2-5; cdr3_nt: TGCGCCAGCAGCAGGGGTTGGGGTCAAGAGACCCAGTACTTC; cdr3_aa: CASSRGWGQETQYF
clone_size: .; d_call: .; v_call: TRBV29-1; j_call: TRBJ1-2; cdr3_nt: TGCAGCGTTGGGGGGCAATACAATAGTGCTAACTATGGCTACACCTTC; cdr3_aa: CSVGGQYNSANYGYTF
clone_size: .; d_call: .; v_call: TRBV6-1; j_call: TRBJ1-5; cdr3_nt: TGTGCCAGCAGTGATTCGCAGGGGAGCAATCAGCCCCAGCATTTT; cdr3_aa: CASSDSQGSNQPQHF
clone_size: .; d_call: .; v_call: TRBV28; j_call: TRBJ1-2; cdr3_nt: TGTGCCAGCAGCAGTCCCCGCGGGGGGGATGGCTACACCTTC; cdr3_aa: CASSSPRGGDGYTF
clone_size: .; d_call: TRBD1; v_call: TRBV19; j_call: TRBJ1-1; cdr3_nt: TGTGCCAGTATTAGACAGGGGAGCGCTGAAGCTTTCTTT; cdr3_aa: CASIRQGSAEAFF
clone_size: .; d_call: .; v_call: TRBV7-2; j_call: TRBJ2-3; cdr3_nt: TGTGCCAGCAGCATAATCCCACTCCTGGGAACAACAACAGATACGCAGTATTTT; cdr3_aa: CASSIIPLLGTTTDTQYF
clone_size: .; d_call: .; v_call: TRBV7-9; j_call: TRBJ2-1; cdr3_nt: TGTGCCAGCAGCTTAGTCTCGGAATACAATGAGCAGTTCTTC; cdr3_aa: CASSLVSEYNEQFF
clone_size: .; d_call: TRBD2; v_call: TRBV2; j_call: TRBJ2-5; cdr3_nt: TGTGCCAGCAGTCGGGAGGGCTTACGGGAGACCCAGTACTTC; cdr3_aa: CASSREGLRETQYF
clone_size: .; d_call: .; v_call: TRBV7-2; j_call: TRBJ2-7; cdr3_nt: TGTGCCAGCAGCCTCCCCCGACGCTACGAGCAGTACTTC; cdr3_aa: CASSLPRRYEQYF
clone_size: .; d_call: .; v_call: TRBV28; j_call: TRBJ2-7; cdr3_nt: TGTGCCAGCAGTTCCGGGGGGCCCAGGGGCCTCTACGAGCAGTACTTC; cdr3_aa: CASSSGGPRGLYEQYF
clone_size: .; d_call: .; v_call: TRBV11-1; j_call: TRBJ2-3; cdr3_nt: TGTGCCAGCAGCTTAAGTCGGACAGCAGATACGCAGTATTTT; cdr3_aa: CASSLSRTADTQYF
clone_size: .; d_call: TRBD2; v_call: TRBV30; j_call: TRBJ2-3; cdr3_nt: TGTGCCTGGAGTGAGCCTAGCGGGGGACGGGATACGCAGTATTTT; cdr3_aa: CAWSEPSGGRDTQYF
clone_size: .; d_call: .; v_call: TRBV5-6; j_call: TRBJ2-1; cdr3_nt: TGTGCCAGCAGCCCGACCACAGGGAATGAGCAGTTCTTC; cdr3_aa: CASSPTTGNEQFF
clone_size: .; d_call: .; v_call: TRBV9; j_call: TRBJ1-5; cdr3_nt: TGTGCCAGCAGCACCGGGGCAGCCCTCAATCAGCCCCAGCATTTT; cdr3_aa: CASSTGAALNQPQHF
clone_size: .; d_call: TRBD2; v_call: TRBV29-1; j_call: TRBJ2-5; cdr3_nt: TGCAGCGTTACCCGGGGGGGGCCGTCCGTCGAGACCCAGTACTTC; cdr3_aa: CSVTRGGPSVETQYF
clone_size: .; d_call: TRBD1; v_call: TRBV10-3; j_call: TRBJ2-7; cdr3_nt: TGTGCCATCAGCGGCCGACCGGGACAGGGTCCCATCGAGCAGTACTTC; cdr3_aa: CAISGRPGQGPIEQYF
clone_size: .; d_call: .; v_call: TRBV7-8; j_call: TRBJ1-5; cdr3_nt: TGTGCCAGCAGCTTTGGAGGGGTGGATCAGCCCCAGCATTTT; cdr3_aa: CASSFGGVDQPQHF
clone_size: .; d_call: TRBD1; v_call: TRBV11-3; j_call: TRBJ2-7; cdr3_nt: TGTGCCAGCAGCTCCGACAGGGGGGCCTACGAGCAGTACTTC; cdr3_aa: CASSSDRGAYEQYF
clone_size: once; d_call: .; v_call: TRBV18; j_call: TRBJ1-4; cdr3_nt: TGTGCCAGCTCTCCCGACACTAACGATGAAAAACTGTTTTTT; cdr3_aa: CASSPDTNDEKLFF
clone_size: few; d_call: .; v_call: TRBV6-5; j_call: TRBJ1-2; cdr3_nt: TGTGCCAGCAGGATAGGAGGCAGCAACTATGGCTACACCTTC; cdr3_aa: CASRIGGSNYGYTF
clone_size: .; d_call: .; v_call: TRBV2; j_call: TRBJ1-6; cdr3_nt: TGTGCCAGCCGACAGAACAATAATTCACCCCTCCACTTT; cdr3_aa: CASRQNNNSPLHF